This T cell receptor (beta chain) emerged from a study of early T cells in non-severe SARS-CoV-2 infection. The overall study: Sequencing used unsorted whole-blood bulk RNA, so chains lack pairing. Study-wide findings and caveats: In VDJdb matching, anti-spike CD8 responses were favored while private and CD4 specificities went missing.

This clonotype was seen more than once but under ten times. What it binds is unknown. Attachment of unique molecular identifiers was made to individual cDNA molecules. From the 5' RACE reads, TCRdb called clonotypes with MiXCR, one entry per CDR3 protein. This table holds about 40,000 distinct CDR3 sequences, 20% to 25% found once. J lost 3 bases, V lost 2 bases, and 6 bases had no gene match. Germline V gives CDR1 SGHDN, CDR2 FVKESK. This CDR3 contains 15 residues. The rearrangement uses TRBV14 and TRBJ2-7; TRBD1 matches 8 bases. The source was whole blood, collected at baseline. The source of this sequence is an adult who was a healthcare worker with PCR-confirmed SARS-CoV-2 infection or an uninfected control (not recorded which). CDR3 DNA: TGTGCCAGCAGCCAACCGCGGACAGGGTACTACGAGCAGTACTTC. Its translation: CASSQPRTGYYEQYF.